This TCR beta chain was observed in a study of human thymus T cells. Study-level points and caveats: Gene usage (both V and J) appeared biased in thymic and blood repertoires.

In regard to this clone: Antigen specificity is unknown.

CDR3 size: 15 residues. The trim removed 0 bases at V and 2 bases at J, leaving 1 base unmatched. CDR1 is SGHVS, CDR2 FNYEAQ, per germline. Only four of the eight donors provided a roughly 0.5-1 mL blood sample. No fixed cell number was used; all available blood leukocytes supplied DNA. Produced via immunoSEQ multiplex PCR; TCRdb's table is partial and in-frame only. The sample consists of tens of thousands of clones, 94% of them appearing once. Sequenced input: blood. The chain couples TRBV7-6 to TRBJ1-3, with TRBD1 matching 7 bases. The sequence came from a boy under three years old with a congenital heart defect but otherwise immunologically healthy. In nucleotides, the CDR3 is TGTGCCAGCAGCTTAGCGCAGGGGGCTGGAAACACCATATATTTT. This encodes CASSLAQGAGNTIYF.